The 17 T cell receptor beta chains in this list originate from one sample, sequenced in a study of shared clonotypes between healthy human individuals. Sequencing used immunoSEQ multiplex PCR; TCRdb keeps in-frame clones, though not all of them. Among some 2,000,000 clones, approximately 96% were seen once, and the ten largest hold 0.1% to 0.15%. Source material: naive CD4+ T cells sorted from blood. Subset: CD45RA+ positively selected. All receptors come from a man aged 18 to 29 in good health.

A note on this clone: This sample also contains other DNA sequences that code for the same CDR3. The genes are TRBV2 and TRBJ1-2; 8 nucleotides match TRBD1. Germline trimming cut 8 bases from V and 4 bases from J; bases unmatched to any gene: 6. Germline V gene data show CDR1 as SNHLY and CDR2 as FYNNEI. CDR3 length: 13 residues. The CDR3 protein is CASRAGQGYGYTF. The CDR3 coding sequence is TGTGCCAGCCGTGCAGGACAGGGCTATGGCTACACCTTC.

This rearrangement joins TRBV10-3 to TRBJ2-5, with D possibly called TRBD1 or TRBD2 (5 bases each). CDR3 length: 15 amino acids. V was clipped by 10 bases and J by 1 base, with 19 bases between them. The germline gives CDR1 ENHRY, CDR2 SYGVKD. The CDR3 region has the DNA TGTGCCACCTCCGACCGGGACCGACTCCAAGAGACCCAGTACTTC. Its protein product is CATSDRDRLQETQYF.

This chain links TRBV4-1 with TRBJ2-7; possibly TRBD2 for D (6 bases). The germline V gene encodes CDR1 MGHRA and CDR2 YSYEKL. This CDR3 is 12 amino acids long. The ends were cut back, 4 bases at V and 3 bases at J, with 7 bases in the middle. Written as DNA, the CDR3 is TGCGCCAGCAGCCCGGGAGACTACGAGCAGTACTTC. Protein sequence: CASSPGDYEQYF.

The rearrangement uses TRBV30 and TRBJ1-3; D gene uncertain. V was shortened by 0 bases and J by 4 bases, with 7 bases between the two germline ends. This CDR3 has 13 residues. Germline V gives CDR1 GTSNPN, CDR2 SVGIG (reference sequence). CDR3 region: CAWSVRGGNTIYF. The CDR3 DNA reads TGTGCCTGGAGTGTACGAGGGGGAAACACCATATATTTT.

The V call is TRBV9, the J call TRBJ2-1, with TRBD2 identical over 11 bases. CDR3 length: 16 residues. V gave up 0 bases and J gave up 4 bases; unmatched junction bases: 3. From germline, CDR1 is SGDLS and CDR2 YYNGEE. The CDR3 nucleotides are TGTGCCAGCAGCGTAGGGGGACTAGCGGCATACAATGAGCAGTTCTTC. Encoded protein: CASSVGGLAAYNEQFF.

The genes are TRBV28 and TRBJ2-3, with TRBD2 matching over 8 bases. Germline V gene sequence: CDR1 MDHEN, CDR2 SYDVKM. This CDR3 spans 19 amino acids. Unmatched junction bases numbered 16, after V lost 5 bases and J lost 0 bases. DNA for the CDR3: TGTGCCAGCAGTCCCCCCCTCAGCGGGGGTCCGTCTAGCACAGATACGCAGTATTTT. It encodes CASSPPLSGGPSSTDTQYF.

Regarding this clone: In the same sample, other DNA sequences code for this CDR3. The chain is built from TRBV9 and TRBJ2-6; 7 bases agree with TRBD1. Germline CDR1 reads SGDLS; CDR2 reads YYNGEE. V was pared by 1 base and J by 2 bases, with 0 bases of the junction left unmatched. This CDR3 region has 15 residues. In nucleotides, the CDR3 is TGTGCCAGCAGCGTACAGGGGGCTGGGGCCAACGTCCTGACTTTC. Residues: CASSVQGAGANVLTF.

This clone was counted once. The germline gene is not matched at one end of the junction; a read error may be the cause. The chain couples TRBV5-6 to TRBJ2-4; D may be TRBD1 (6 bases). CDR1 is SGHDT, CDR2 YYEEEE, per germline. The CDR3 has 14 residues. CDR3 sequence reads: CASSSWGLAPLSHF. The CDR3 DNA reads TGTGCCAGCAGCTCGTGGGGGCTAGCACCTCTCAGTCACTTC.

This clone was seen a single time. The chain carries TRBV6-6 and TRBJ2-7; D not resolved. Germline V gives CDR1 MNHNY, CDR2 SVGAGI (reference sequence). There are 15 residues in the CDR3. V was clipped by 0 bases and J by 0 bases, with 9 bases between them. The CDR3 region has the DNA TGTGCCAGCAGTTACTCGACGGCGATCTCCTACGAGCAGTACTTC. This encodes CASSYSTAISYEQYF.

V is TRBV15 and J is TRBJ1-4; tentative D call: TRBD1 (6 bases). The CDR3 covers 15 residues. Deletions cut 5 bases from V and 7 bases from J, with 17 bases between. Germline CDR1 LNHNV, CDR2 YYDKDF (reference sequence). The CDR3, as DNA: TGTGCCACCAGCGGTCCTACAGGGTTAGGTGAAAAACTGTTTTTT. This encodes CATSGPTGLGEKLFF.

This chain connects TRBV7-2 to TRBJ1-2; 7 bases fit TRBD1. CDR1 is SGHTA and CDR2 is FQGNSA in the germline V gene. This CDR3 comprises 15 residues. V dropped 1 base and J dropped 4; count of bases not matched to a gene: 6. In DNA, the CDR3 is TGTGCCAGCAGCTTAGAAACAGGGGTCTCCTATGGCTACACCTTC. Amino acids: CASSLETGVSYGYTF.

This chain joins TRBV7-2 and TRBJ2-3; TRBD2 aligns across 8 bases. CDR3 size: 16 residues. In germline, CDR1 is SGHTA, CDR2 FQGNSA. After removal of 1 base from V and 2 bases from J, the junction contained 5 bases not matched to a gene. CDR3 in amino acids: CASSLGGRGVTDTQYF. In DNA, the CDR3 is TGTGCCAGCAGCTTAGGCGGGCGGGGGGTCACAGATACGCAGTATTTT.

The gene calls are TRBV25-1 and TRBJ1-6; 9 nucleotides agree with TRBD1. Losses at the gene ends were 4 bases for V and 7 bases for J; bases not matched to a gene: 5. Germline V gene data show CDR1 as MGHDK and CDR2 as SYGVNS. This CDR3 region has 15 residues. The CDR3 spells CASSGGTGLNSPLHF. CDR3 nucleotides: TGTGCCAGCAGTGGGGGGACAGGGCTGAATTCACCCCTCCACTTT.

This clone was recorded only once. The CDR3 DNA reads TGTGCCAGCAGCCCTTTCACAGGGCCCGGGGAGCTGTTTTTT. Amino acids: CASSPFTGPGELFF. The chain carries TRBV21-1 and TRBJ2-2; the table's D call of TRBD1 was not tested on the DNA. TRBV21-1 is flagged as a pseudogene. The CDR3 sequence is 14 residues long.

The chain links TRBV1 to TRBJ1-4; no DNA check was done on the table's D call, TRBD1. TRBV1 is tagged as a pseudogene. The length of the CDR3 is 16 residues. The CDR3: CTSSQWGFRAHEKLFF. The CDR3 DNA reads as TGCACCAGCAGCCAATGGGGCTTCAGGGCCCACGAAAAACTGTTTTTT.

The chain is built from TRBV4-3 and TRBJ1-5; tentative D call: TRBD1 (5 bases). Germline V gene lookup returns CDR1 LGHNA and CDR2 YSLEER. V was pared by 4 bases and J by 7 bases, with 11 bases between. CDR3 size: 13 residues. In DNA, the CDR3 is TGCGCCAGCAGCCTAAATGGGGGACAGCCCCAGCATTTT. This codes for CASSLNGGQPQHF.

The CDR3 is CASSISRSTNTGELFF. The CDR3, as DNA: TGTGCCAGTAGTATTTCGCGGAGTACGAACACCGGGGAGCTGTTTTTT. The chain links TRBV19 to TRBJ2-2; D unresolved. This CDR3 region has 16 residues. Germline V gene sequence: CDR1 LNHDA, CDR2 SQIVND (reference sequence). V lost 3 bases, J lost 0 bases, and 11 bases lay in between.